Here is one T cell receptor (beta chain) with its context. Which antigen it targets is not known. Sequencing was carried out with an Illumina HiSeq 2000. 5'RACE template switching, by which a universal primer site and unique molecular identifiers were added, was used to make TCR beta cDNA libraries. cDNA synthesis was primed from the TCR beta constant segment, followed by two successive PCR amplification steps. Per the authors' processing: MIGEC was used to demultiplex reads and group reads by UMI, and MiTCR was used to assemble and quantify clonotypes. To exclude erroneous sequences, any TCR cDNA sequence not supported by at least two reads was discarded. Downstream repertoire analysis used the tcR package, and clonotypes were matched across fractions by CDR3 nucleotide sequence plus V segment. VDJmatch was used to annotate antigen specificity against VDJdb, with one amino acid substitution in CDR3 permitted. Through TCRdb reprocessing, the reads give one entry per CDR3 protein sequence; DNA is omitted. TCRdb, not the original authors, processed these V and J calls. The table for this sample shows 300,000 or so distinct CDR3 sequences. The top ten hold around 4.2% of the sample.

As encoded in the germline V gene, CDR1 is KGHDR while CDR2 is SFDVKD. The CDR3 runs 15 amino acids, cysteine and phenylalanine included. No DNA was logged. HCMV-specific IgG was detected in serum with a commercial ELISA kit to determine HCMV serostatus. Peripheral blood mononuclear cells were isolated from blood by Ficoll density gradient centrifugation. The data derive from a study of T cells expressing NK-cell markers (dated by TCRdb to about 2020). Background on the whole study: TCR beta-chain repertoires were profiled in sorted CD3+CD56+NKG2C+, CD3+CD56+NKG2C- and CD3+CD56-NKG2C+ T-cell subsets from roughly eight donors. Seven of the eight sequenced donors were HCMV-seropositive and one was HCMV-seronegative. All eight donors whose samples were sequenced were randomly selected healthy volunteers, three of them men and five women. Sequencing of the libraries produced 2 x 150 bp reads on Illumina HiSeq 2000/2500, MiSeq or NextSeq. What the authors observed across the whole study: Those dominant clonotypes were again the most abundant among CD3+CD56-NKG2C+ cells in several donors, at about 28.3-60.1%. In six donors, the dominant CD3+CD56+NKG2C+ clonotypes were among the top 10 CD8+ clonotypes and accounted for roughly 1.0-7.0% of CD8+ T cells. Whether the expanded NKG2C-expressing T cell clones were specific for HCMV antigens remained unclear.

Sequencing used blood T cells: a sorted CD56 or NKG2C T cell subset, CD4+ or CD8+ T cells, or bulk PBMC T cells (not recorded which). Recombination linked TRBV24-1 to TRBJ2-5. This receptor was taken from a woman aged 18-70 years in good health. For the CDR3, the sequence is CATSDFRGYQETQYF.